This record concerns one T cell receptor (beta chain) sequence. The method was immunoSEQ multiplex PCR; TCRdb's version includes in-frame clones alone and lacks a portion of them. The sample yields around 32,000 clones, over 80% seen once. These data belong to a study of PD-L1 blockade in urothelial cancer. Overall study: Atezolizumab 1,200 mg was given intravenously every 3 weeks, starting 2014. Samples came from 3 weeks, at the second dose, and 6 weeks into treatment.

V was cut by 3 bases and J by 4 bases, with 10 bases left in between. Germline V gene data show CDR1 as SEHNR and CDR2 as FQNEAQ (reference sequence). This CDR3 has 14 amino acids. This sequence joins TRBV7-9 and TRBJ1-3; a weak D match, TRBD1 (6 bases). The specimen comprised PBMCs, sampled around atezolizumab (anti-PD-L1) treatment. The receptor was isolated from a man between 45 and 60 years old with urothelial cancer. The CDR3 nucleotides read TGTGCCAGCAGCTTGGGGGCACGCGGAAACACCATATATTTT. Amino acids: CASSLGARGNTIYF.